The 22 T cell receptor beta chains given below trace back to one sample, sequenced in a study of post-analysis software for immune sequencing data. Unique-molecular-identifier-tagged TCR beta cDNA libraries were used. TCRdb recomputed calls from the PCR reads with MiXCR, one row per CDR3 protein. The sample consists of about 540,000 distinct CDR3 sequences, around 36% of them appearing once. General observations from the study: The five TRBV segments detected at higher frequency in patients than in controls included TRBV5-6, TRBV5-1 and TRBV20-1.

Their target antigens are unknown. What was sequenced was blood. These TCRs come from a girl aged 2 to 17 with multiple sclerosis.

This rearrangement joins TRBV12-3 or TRBV12-4 to TRBJ2-1, with D perhaps TRBD2 (6 bases). The CDR3 is 20 residues long. Trimming pared 1 base from V and 2 bases from J, leaving 24 bases between. CDR3 DNA: TGTGCCAGCAGTTTAGTTCCCGGGAGAATTTGGATGGGGGCCTACAATGAGCAGTTCTTC. This encodes CASSLVPGRIWMGAYNEQFF.

The V gene is TRBV29-1, the J gene TRBJ2-1, with D uncertain. V lost 8 bases and J 7 bases, leaving 15 bases between the germline ends. CDR3 length: 12 residues. Germline assignment: CDR1 SQVTM and CDR2 ANQGSEA. The CDR3 region is CSSNIVGNEQFF. In nucleotides, the CDR3 is TGCAGCTCGAATATCGTGGGTAATGAGCAGTTCTTC.

This clonotype was counted only a few times. This sequence joins TRBV29-1 and TRBJ2-1, with 8 positions matching TRBD1. From germline, CDR1 is SQVTM and CDR2 ANQGSEA. The CDR3 runs 16 residues. V was clipped by 3 bases and J by 3 bases; unmatched bases: 10. The CDR3 is CSVEILQGESYNEQFF. CDR3 bases: TGCAGCGTTGAGATATTACAGGGGGAGAGCTACAATGAGCAGTTCTTC.

In this sample, this clonotype turned up a few times. The chain joins TRBV5-1 to TRBJ2-1; 12 bases map to TRBD2. CDR3 size: 19 residues. V shed 0 bases and J 0 bases; nucleotides not matched to a gene: 7. Germline lookup yields CDR1 SGHRS and CDR2 YFSETQ. The CDR3 DNA reads as TGCGCCAGCAGCTTGGGACTAGCGGGGGCCGCGAGCTCCTACAATGAGCAGTTCTTC. Translation: CASSLGLAGAASSYNEQFF.

This clonotype has just a few counts. The rearrangement links TRBV5-4 to TRBJ1-2; 8 positions match TRBD1. The germline V gene has CDR1 SGHNT and CDR2 YYREEE (reference sequence). Germline trimming cut 0 bases from V and 4 bases from J; bases unmatched to any gene: 5. This CDR3 has 15 residues. The CDR3 DNA sequence: TGTGCCAGCAGCTTGGGGGGACAGGTCTTCTATGGCTACACCTTC. Its translation is CASSLGGQVFYGYTF.

This chain connects TRBV5-1 to TRBJ2-1, with D possibly TRBD1 on 5 matching bases. V lost 3 bases to trimming and J lost 6 bases, with 19 bases between them. There are 16 residues in the CDR3. CDR1 is SGHRS, CDR2 YFSETQ, per germline. CDR3 DNA sequence: TGCGCCAGCAGCTCCCCTGATAGACAGAGTATCAATGAGCAGTTCTTC. This gives the protein CASSSPDRQSINEQFF.

The chain employs TRBV6-1 and TRBJ1-6, with a possible D match to TRBD1 (6 bases). Trimming took off 3 bases at V and 7 bases at J, with 16 bases between the two ends. This CDR3 has 16 residues. From germline, CDR1 is MNHNS and CDR2 SASEGT. The CDR3 DNA is TGTGCCAGCAGTGAGGTTGGGGGGGCCCTCAATTCACCCCTCCACTTT. The encoded protein is CASSEVGGALNSPLHF.

This clonotype is a singleton in its sample. The junction and the germline gene differ at one end; a read error may be behind it. The rearrangement joins TRBV10-3 to TRBJ2-6; D possibly matches TRBD1 or TRBD2 (5 bases each). This CDR3 contains 16 residues. Germline V lookup: CDR1 ENHRY, CDR2 SYGVKD. As DNA, the CDR3 is TGTACCATCAGTGAGTCTGGGGGAACCGGGGCCAACGTCCTGACTTTC. Residues: CTISESGGTGANVLTF.

The chain links TRBV25-1 to TRBJ2-1, with 9 bases matching TRBD1. The V gene end was trimmed by 10 bases and the J gene end by 7 bases; junction bases not matched to a gene: 14. The CDR3 has 15 amino acids. CDR1 and CDR2 (germline): MGHDK, SYGVNS. This chain's CDR3 is CANNPGQGRHNEQFF. DNA for the CDR3: TGTGCCAACAACCCCGGACAGGGGCGCCATAATGAGCAGTTCTTC.

The CDR3 is CASSHLKLAGGRQSYNEQFF. CDR3 bases: TGTGCCAGCAGCCATTTAAAGCTAGCGGGGGGGCGTCAATCCTACAATGAGCAGTTCTTC. This rearrangement joins TRBV3-1 to TRBJ2-1, with TRBD2 identical over 12 bases. The CDR3 runs 20 residues. The V gene's germline CDR1 is LGHDT and CDR2 YNNKEL (reference sequence). Trimming removed 3 bases from V and 1 base from J; junction bases left unmatched: 13.

This clonotype has only a few counts. V gene TRBV5-6 combines with J gene TRBJ1-2, with 7 bases that match TRBD1. CDR3 length equals 16 residues. The trim removed 1 base at V and 4 bases at J, leaving 10 bases unmatched. Germline loops: CDR1 SGHDT, CDR2 YYEEEE. CDR3 region: CASSLSQSRTGYGYTF. The DNA of the CDR3 is TGTGCCAGCAGCTTGTCTCAGAGCCGGACAGGCTATGGCTACACCTTC.

The chain has TRBV20-1 and TRBJ2-3; 7 bases line up with TRBD1. The V segment lost 5 bases and the J segment 0 bases; nucleotides outside the gene matches: 8. Germline V gives CDR1 DFQATT, CDR2 SNEGSKA (reference sequence). The CDR3 spans 15 residues. The CDR3 protein is CSAVSDRTSTDTQYF. Written as DNA, the CDR3 is TGCAGTGCTGTTTCGGACAGGACTAGCACAGATACGCAGTATTTT.

V and J are TRBV3-1 and TRBJ2-4, with TRBD2 matching over 7 bases. The CDR3 length is 15 residues. Looked up from germline, CDR1 is LGHDT and CDR2 is YNNKEL (reference sequence). Germline trimming cut 4 bases from V and 0 bases from J; bases unmatched to any gene: 3. For the CDR3, the DNA is TGTGCCAGCAGCCGCCGGGGGGTAGCCAAAAACATTCAGTACTTC. Its protein product is CASSRRGVAKNIQYF.

This clonotype was counted a few times. This chain connects TRBV5-1 to TRBJ2-5; unclear D gene. CDR3 length equals 16 residues. Germline assignment: CDR1 SGHRS and CDR2 YFSETQ. V was cut by 0 bases and J by 8 bases, with 20 bases left in between. The chain's CDR3 is CASSLVEVAPRGTQYF. The DNA for the CDR3 is TGCGCCAGCAGCTTGGTTGAGGTAGCACCTAGAGGAACCCAGTACTTC.

The chain joins TRBV29-1 to TRBJ2-5; TRBD2 matches at 7 bases. There are 14 residues in the CDR3. Looked up from germline, CDR1 is SQVTM and CDR2 is ANQGSEA. The ends lost 7 bases at V and 1 base at J; junction bases unmatched: 9. The CDR3 protein is CSAVPAGTQETQYF. The CDR3 DNA reads TGCAGCGCCGTCCCAGCGGGGACCCAAGAGACCCAGTACTTC. Supplemented by reference TRBV29-1 and TRBJ2-5, the full variable domain reads SAVISQKPSRDICQRGTSLTIQCQVDSQVTMMFWYRQQPGQSLTLIATANQGSEATYESGFVIDKFPISRPNLTFSTLTVSNMSPEDSSIYLCSAVPAGTQETQYFGPGTRLLVL.

The V call is TRBV20-1, the J call TRBJ2-7; 7 nucleotides align to TRBD1. Germline values: CDR1 DFQATT, CDR2 SNEGSKA (reference sequence). The CDR3 contains 15 residues. The V gene end was trimmed by 6 bases and the J gene end by 3 bases; junction bases not matched to a gene: 14. The CDR3 DNA is TGCAGTGCCTTCACGCCGGACAGGCTGAACTACGAGCAGTACTTC. This sequence encodes CSAFTPDRLNYEQYF.

The V gene is TRBV29-1, the J gene TRBJ1-4; weak D call: TRBD1 (5 bases). The V end was cut by 6 bases, the J end by 0 bases, with 11 bases between. Germline CDR1 SQVTM, CDR2 ANQGSEA. The CDR3 spans 14 residues. CDR3 DNA sequence: TGCAGCGTCACATCAGGGACAACTAATGAAAAACTGTTTTTT. This sequence encodes CSVTSGTTNEKLFF.

The gene calls are TRBV3-1 and TRBJ1-2; D is unclear. The V gene's germline CDR1 is LGHDT and CDR2 YNNKEL (reference sequence). V dropped 8 bases and J dropped 8 bases, with 21 bases sitting between them. This CDR3 spans 14 amino acids. The chain's CDR3 is CASSRSRGLEGYTF. CDR3 DNA: TGTGCCAGCTCTCGGAGCCGGGGTTTAGAAGGCTACACCTTC.

This clonotype was detected ten times or more. The chain is built from TRBV9 and TRBJ2-5; the D gene could be TRBD1 or TRBD2 (5 bases each). The CDR3 length is 15 residues. The V gene's germline CDR1 is SGDLS and CDR2 YYNGEE. Trimming shortened V by 4 bases and J by 4 bases, and 17 bases separated the two germline ends. The CDR3 DNA sequence: TGTGCCAGCAGCCCAGAGGACCCGAGGGGAGAGACCCAGTACTTC. Its translation: CASSPEDPRGETQYF. Combining the CDR3 with reference TRBV9 and TRBJ2-5 gives the whole variable domain DSGVTQTPKHLITATGQRVTLRCSPRSGDLSVYWYQQSLDQGLQFLIQYYNGEERAKGNILERFSAQQFPDLHSELNLSSLELGDSALYFCASSPEDPRGETQYFGPGTRLLVL.

This chain joins TRBV3-1 and TRBJ2-7; perhaps TRBD2 as D (5 bases). Trimming left V 1 base short and J 6 bases short, with 10 bases between. This CDR3 comprises 13 residues. The V gene's germline CDR1 is LGHDT and CDR2 YNNKEL (reference sequence). The CDR3 DNA follows: TGTGCCAGCAGCCAAGGTGTAGCGATCGAGCAGTACTTC. It encodes CASSQGVAIEQYF.

Of note for this clonotype: A junction end diverges from the germline sequence, so it may reflect a read error. The chain has TRBV27 and TRBJ1-2; unclear D gene. Germline values: CDR1 MNHEY, CDR2 SMNVEV (reference sequence). The CDR3 is 14 amino acids. In DNA, the CDR3 is TGTGCCAGCAGTCTCGACCCAGCTAACTATGGCCACACCTTC. It translates to CASSLDPANYGHTF.

The chain is built from TRBV29-1 and TRBJ2-3; 7 nucleotides agree with TRBD1. This CDR3 comprises 11 residues. V lost 6 bases and J lost 8; bases outside the gene matches: 5. Germline assignment: CDR1 SQVTM and CDR2 ANQGSEA. The CDR3 DNA follows: TGCAGCGTGGCGACAGGGTCTACGCAGTATTTT. Translated: CSVATGSTQYF.